The 6 T cell receptor beta chains below all came from one sample that was sequenced in a study of blood T cells in healthy people across ages. Primers used in a second PCR of roughly 6 to 11 cycles were a sample-barcoded 5' primer and a J-beta primer mix. One entry per CDR3 protein, called by TCRdb with MiXCR from the 5' RACE reads. The profile shows about 680,000 distinct CDR3 sequences, approximately 50% of them singletons. The sequenced material came from blood. The source of these receptors is a woman in her fifties or sixties in good health.

The genes are TRBV15 and TRBJ2-5, with TRBD1 matching over 8 bases. V lost 0 bases, J lost 1 base, and 1 base stayed unmatched. Per germline, CDR1 LNHNV and CDR2 YYDKDF (reference sequence). The CDR3 spans 15 residues. CDR3: CATSREGTGQETQYF. The CDR3 DNA reads as TGTGCCACCAGCAGAGAAGGGACAGGCCAAGAGACCCAGTACTTC. Filled out from reference TRBV15 and TRBJ2-5, the complete variable domain reads DAMVIQNPRYQVTQFGKPVTLSCSQTLNHNVMYWYQQKSSQAPKLLFHYYDKDFNNEADTPDNFQSRRPNTSFCFLDIRSPGLGDTAMYLCATSREGTGQETQYFGPGTRLLVL.

The CDR3 here is CASRLFPGELFF. The CDR3 DNA follows: TGTGCCAGCCGATTATTCCCCGGGGAGCTGTTTTTT. This chain joins TRBV2 and TRBJ2-2; no reliable D call. Germline V gives CDR1 SNHLY, CDR2 FYNNEI. The V end lost 8 bases, the J end lost 6 bases, and 10 bases lay between the germline ends. The CDR3 contains 12 residues.

The chain couples TRBV20-1 to TRBJ2-1; 7 bases line up with TRBD2. With 3 bases clipped from V and 4 bases from J, the junction kept 9 bases outside the gene matches. Germline CDR1 is DFQATT and CDR2 is SNEGSKA (reference sequence). The length of the CDR3 is 15 residues. The CDR3 region is CSASLVGGAYNEQFF. The CDR3 DNA follows: TGCAGTGCTAGCCTAGTGGGAGGGGCATACAATGAGCAGTTCTTC.

This clonotype was recorded at least ten times. The V gene is TRBV27, the J gene TRBJ2-7, with D perhaps TRBD1 (7 bases). The CDR3 consists of 15 residues. V lost 6 bases, J lost 3 bases, and 18 bases lay in between. Germline values: CDR1 MNHEY, CDR2 SMNVEV (reference sequence). The CDR3 DNA follows: TGTGCCAGCAGAAGGGGGTCAGGGGGGTACTACGAGCAGTACTTC. It is translated as CASRRGSGGYYEQYF.

This clonotype occurred many times. This chain joins TRBV20-1 and TRBJ2-7; D gene uncertain. The CDR3 sequence is 12 residues long. V was trimmed by 3 bases and J by 1 base, leaving 7 bases between them. Germline CDR1 reads DFQATT; CDR2 reads SNEGSKA (reference sequence). The DNA for the CDR3 is TGCAGTGCTAGTACCAGGTCCTACGAGCAGTACTTC. This encodes CSASTRSYEQYF.

The rearrangement joins TRBV7-9 to TRBJ1-4; 7 bases align to TRBD1. V trimming: 2 bases; J trimming: 15 bases; junction bases outside the gene matches: 15. The CDR3 sequence is 15 residues long. Germline V gives CDR1 SEHNR, CDR2 FQNEAQ (reference sequence). The CDR3 DNA follows: TGTGCCAGCAGCTTAAGTGGACAGGACGGGGCAATGGTGTTTTTT. It yields the protein CASSLSGQDGAMVFF.